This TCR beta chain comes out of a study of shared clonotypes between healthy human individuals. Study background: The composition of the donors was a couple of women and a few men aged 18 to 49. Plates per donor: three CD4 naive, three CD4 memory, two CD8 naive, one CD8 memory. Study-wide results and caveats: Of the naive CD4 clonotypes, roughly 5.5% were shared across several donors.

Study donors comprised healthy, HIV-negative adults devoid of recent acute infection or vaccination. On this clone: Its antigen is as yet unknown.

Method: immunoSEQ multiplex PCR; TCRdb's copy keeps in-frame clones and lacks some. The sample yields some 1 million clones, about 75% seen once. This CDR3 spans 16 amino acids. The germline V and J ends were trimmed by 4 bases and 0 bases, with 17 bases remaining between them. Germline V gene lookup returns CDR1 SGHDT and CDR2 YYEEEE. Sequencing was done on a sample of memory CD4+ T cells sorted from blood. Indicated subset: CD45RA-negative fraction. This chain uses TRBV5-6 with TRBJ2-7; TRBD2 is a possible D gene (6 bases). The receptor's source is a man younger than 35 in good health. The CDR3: CASSPGGTSYSYEQYF. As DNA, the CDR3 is TGTGCCAGCAGCCCTGGCGGGACCTCCTACTCCTACGAGCAGTACTTC.